The 17 T cell receptor beta chains below all came from one sample that was sequenced in a study of early T cells in non-severe SARS-CoV-2 infection. TCRdb re-derived calls from the 5' RACE reads in MiXCR, one entry per CDR3 protein. The sample contains roughly 67,000 distinct CDR3 sequences, roughly 11% of which appear only once. Sequenced sample: whole blood. These receptors were obtained from an adult who was a healthcare worker with PCR-confirmed SARS-CoV-2 infection or an uninfected control (not recorded which).

This clonotype has a count of ten or more. The V and J genes are TRBV11-2 and TRBJ2-5, with TRBD2 matching over 9 bases. Germline-derived CDR1 and CDR2 are SGHAT and FQNNGV. This CDR3 spans 15 amino acids. The V and J ends lost 5 bases and 5 bases, in that order; junction bases with no gene match: 9. Here the CDR3 reads CASSTQAGGAETQYF. In DNA form, the CDR3 reads TGTGCCAGCAGCACCCAAGCGGGAGGCGCGGAGACCCAGTACTTC.

The chain is built from TRBV12-3 or TRBV12-4 and TRBJ2-1; 9 nucleotides line up with TRBD2. The junction had 10 bases not matched to a gene; V was cut back by 3 bases and J by 10 bases. The CDR3 is made up of 15 amino acids. In nucleotides, the CDR3 is TGTGCCAGCAGTTTCAGGATAGCGGGAGTTGGAGAGCAGTTCTTC. It codes for CASSFRIAGVGEQFF.

This clonotype has a handful of counts. Written as DNA, the CDR3 is TGTGCCAGCAGCTTAGAGGGCAGCTCCTATAATTCACCCCTCCACTTT. Protein sequence: CASSLEGSSYNSPLHF. The chain couples TRBV7-9 to TRBJ1-6; D is unclear. Trimming removed 1 base at V and 0 bases at J, with 7 bases between. The germline V gene encodes CDR1 SEHNR and CDR2 FQNEAQ (reference sequence). The CDR3 contains 16 residues.

This clonotype was counted only a few times. The V gene is TRBV6-5, the J gene TRBJ1-5; the D is unclear. This CDR3 is 15 amino acids long. Trimming left V 6 bases short and J 5 bases short, with 17 bases between. Germline lookup yields CDR1 MNHEY and CDR2 SVGAGI. The CDR3 is CASSPSPQNHQPQHF. The CDR3 nucleotides read TGTGCCAGCAGCCCCAGTCCTCAGAATCATCAGCCCCAGCATTTT.

The table lists this clonotype with a few counts. This chain links TRBV29-1 with TRBJ2-3; TRBD1 aligns across 12 bases. Trimming cost V 5 bases and J 5 bases; bases outside gene matches: 5. The CDR3 covers 14 residues. Germline-derived CDR1 and CDR2 are SQVTM and ANQGSEA. In DNA, the CDR3 is TGCAGCGTTCATGGGACAGGGGGCGTAGATACGCAGTATTTT. It is translated as CSVHGTGGVDTQYF.

This clonotype rates as medium-sized. The chain links TRBV7-9 to TRBJ2-5, with D possibly TRBD2 on 6 matching bases. Trimming took off 3 bases at V and 5 bases at J, with 13 bases between the two ends. This CDR3 region has 14 residues. From germline, CDR1 is SEHNR and CDR2 FQNEAQ (reference sequence). Written as DNA, the CDR3 is TGTGCCAGCAGCTTCTCCGGGAGCGGTGAGACCCAGTACTTC. Protein sequence: CASSFSGSGETQYF. The full variable domain, its missing parts supplied by reference TRBV7-9 and TRBJ2-5, is DTGVSQNPRHKITKRGQNVTFRCDPISEHNRLYWYRQTLGQGPEFLTYFQNEAQLEKSRLLSDRFSAERPKGSFSTLEIQRTEQGDSAMYLCASSFSGSGETQYFGPGTRLLVL.

This clonotype was recorded at least ten times. The gene calls are TRBV10-3 and TRBJ2-1; D may be TRBD1 (5 bases). This CDR3 is built from 13 residues. The germline V gene encodes CDR1 ENHRY and CDR2 SYGVKD. Trimming removed 0 bases from V and 8 bases from J, with 8 bases in between. The CDR3 coding sequence is TGTGCCATCAGTGAGTCGATAGGGGATGAGCAGTTCTTC. Encoded protein: CAISESIGDEQFF.

This clonotype was seen a few times. The V gene is TRBV5-1, the J gene TRBJ2-7; 9 bases are a match to TRBD1. The CDR3 has 14 residues. Unmatched junction bases numbered 8, after V lost 7 bases and J lost 3 bases. The germline V gene encodes CDR1 SGHRS and CDR2 YFSETQ. CDR3 residues: CASYTGGPDYEQYF. CDR3 DNA: TGCGCCAGCTACACAGGGGGCCCCGACTACGAGCAGTACTTC.

This clonotype appeared a few times. The V and J genes are TRBV4-1 and TRBJ2-6; no reliable D call. V shed 9 bases and J shed 0 bases, with 9 bases lying between them. In germline, CDR1 is MGHRA, CDR2 YSYEKL. CDR3 length equals 14 residues. The CDR3 DNA follows: TGCGCCAGTCGTTACGCCTCTGGGGCCAACGTCCTGACTTTC. Protein product: CASRYASGANVLTF.

The table lists this clonotype with many counts. This CDR3 reads CASSQDARARRGYTF. The CDR3 DNA sequence: TGTGCCAGCAGCCAAGACGCCAGGGCGAGACGTGGCTACACCTTC. The chain couples TRBV3-1 to TRBJ1-2, with D tentatively TRBD1 (5 bases). V lost 0 bases and J 7 bases, leaving 15 bases between the germline ends. This CDR3 has 15 residues. The germline gives CDR1 LGHDT, CDR2 YNNKEL (reference sequence).

This clonotype has a count of ten or more. The chain has TRBV19 and TRBJ1-5; 11 nucleotides align to TRBD1. Trimming cost V 3 bases and J 1 base; bases outside gene matches: 8. CDR1 LNHDA and CDR2 SQIVND come from the germline V gene (reference sequence). The CDR3 is made up of 18 amino acids. As DNA, the CDR3 is TGTGCCAGTAGTATCGGACAGGGGGCTTTGGTGAGCAATCAGCCCCAGCATTTT. It translates to CASSIGQGALVSNQPQHF. The full variable domain, its missing parts supplied by reference TRBV19 and TRBJ1-5, is DGGITQSPKYLFRKEGQNVTLSCEQNLNHDAMYWYRQDPGQGLRLIYYSQIVNDFQKGDIAEGYSVSREKKESFPLTVTSAQKNPTAFYLCASSIGQGALVSNQPQHFGDGTRLSIL.

In its sample, this clonotype was seen many times. The J gene is TRBJ2-3, the V gene TRBV2, with 8 bases fitting TRBD2. The V and J ends lost 8 bases and 2 bases, in that order; junction bases with no gene match: 9. CDR1 and CDR2 (germline): SNHLY, FYNNEI. The length of the CDR3 is 15 residues. The CDR3 nucleotides are TGTGCCAGCGGCGGGCTAGCGGGTTCCACAGATACGCAGTATTTT. Translated: CASGGLAGSTDTQYF.

This clonotype showed up many times. V and J are TRBV5-1 and TRBJ2-3; 13 bases match TRBD2. This CDR3 has 16 amino acids. Losses at the gene ends were 4 bases for V and 4 bases for J; bases not matched to a gene: 6. Germline-derived CDR1 and CDR2 are SGHRS and YFSETQ. CDR3 nucleotides: TGCGCCAGCAGCACCGGGACTAGCGGGATGTCAGATACGCAGTATTTT. It yields the protein CASSTGTSGMSDTQYF.

This clonotype came up a few times. The gene calls are TRBV5-1 and TRBJ2-3; no clear D. Trimming took 1 base from V and 4 from J, leaving 16 bases between them. Germline V lookup: CDR1 SGHRS, CDR2 YFSETQ. This CDR3 contains 16 residues. This CDR3 reads CASSLSPGLLSDTQYF. As DNA, the CDR3 is TGCGCCAGCAGCTTGTCCCCAGGCCTTCTGTCAGATACGCAGTATTTT.

The chain links TRBV6-5 to TRBJ1-2; perhaps TRBD1 as D (6 bases). Trimming took off 0 bases at V and 4 bases at J, with 18 bases between the two ends. CDR1 MNHEY and CDR2 SVGAGI come from the germline V gene. The CDR3 is 17 residues long. CDR3: CASSYSRAGASFYGYTF. The CDR3, as DNA: TGTGCCAGCAGTTACTCTAGGGCAGGGGCCTCATTCTATGGCTACACCTTC.

The rearrangement uses TRBV10-3 and TRBJ2-1; 8 bases map to TRBD2. V dropped 4 bases and J dropped 2; count of bases not matched to a gene: 4. This CDR3 contains 15 residues. The germline CDR1 and CDR2 sequences are ENHRY and SYGVKD. CDR3 coding DNA: TGTGCCATCAGTGGATCGGGACTAGCCTACAATGAGCAGTTCTTC. Amino acids: CAISGSGLAYNEQFF.

The rearrangement uses TRBV12-3 or TRBV12-4 and TRBJ1-2, with 8 bases lining up with TRBD1. Trimming cost V 6 bases and J 6 bases; bases outside gene matches: 9. This CDR3 region has 14 residues. CDR3 nucleotide sequence: TGTGCCAGCAGCCCCCTAGGGACAGGCCATGGCTACACCTTC. It encodes CASSPLGTGHGYTF.